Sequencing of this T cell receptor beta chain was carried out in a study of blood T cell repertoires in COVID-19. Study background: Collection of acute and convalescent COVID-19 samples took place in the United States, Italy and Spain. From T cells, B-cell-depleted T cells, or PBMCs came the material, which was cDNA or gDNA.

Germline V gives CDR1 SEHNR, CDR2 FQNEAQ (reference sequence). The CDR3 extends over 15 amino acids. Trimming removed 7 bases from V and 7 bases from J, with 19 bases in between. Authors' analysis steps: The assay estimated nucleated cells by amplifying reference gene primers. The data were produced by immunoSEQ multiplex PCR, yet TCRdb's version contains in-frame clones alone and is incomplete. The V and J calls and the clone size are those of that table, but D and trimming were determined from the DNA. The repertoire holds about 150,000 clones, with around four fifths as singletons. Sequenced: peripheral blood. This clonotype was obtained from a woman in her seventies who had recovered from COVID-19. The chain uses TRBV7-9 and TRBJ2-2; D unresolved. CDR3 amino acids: CASTIWASLIGELFF. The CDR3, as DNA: TGTGCCAGCACCATTTGGGCGTCCTTAATCGGGGAGCTGTTTTTT.